This TCR beta chain was retrieved from a study of T cells in localized non-small cell lung cancer. The protocol was immunoSEQ multiplex PCR, while the TCRdb copy is restricted to in-frame clones and leaves out a portion. The table lists tens of thousands of clones, 80% of them singletons. Looked up from germline, CDR1 is SQVTM and CDR2 is ANQGSEA. This CDR3 is built from 15 residues. J was trimmed by 4 bases and V by 6 bases; bases with no gene match: 8. General study findings and limits: Maximal T cell clonality occurred in uninvolved adjacent lung, with tumor ranking below it. Appearing in adjacent lung were a median approximately 60 of the top 100 tumor clones. There was an association of higher blood T cell density with longer overall survival. Sequencing covered just one tumor region, so heterogeneity cannot be ruled out.

A word on this clone: Its antigen is not identified.

The chain has TRBV29-1 and TRBJ2-3, with TRBD1 identical over 12 bases. This TCR derives from a female donor older than 55 with stage I lung adenocarcinoma. The specimen comprised peripheral blood, sampled before any cancer treatment. The CDR3 here is CSVRRDRGPADTQYF. As DNA, the CDR3 is TGCAGCGTGAGACGGGACAGGGGGCCGGCAGATACGCAGTATTTT.